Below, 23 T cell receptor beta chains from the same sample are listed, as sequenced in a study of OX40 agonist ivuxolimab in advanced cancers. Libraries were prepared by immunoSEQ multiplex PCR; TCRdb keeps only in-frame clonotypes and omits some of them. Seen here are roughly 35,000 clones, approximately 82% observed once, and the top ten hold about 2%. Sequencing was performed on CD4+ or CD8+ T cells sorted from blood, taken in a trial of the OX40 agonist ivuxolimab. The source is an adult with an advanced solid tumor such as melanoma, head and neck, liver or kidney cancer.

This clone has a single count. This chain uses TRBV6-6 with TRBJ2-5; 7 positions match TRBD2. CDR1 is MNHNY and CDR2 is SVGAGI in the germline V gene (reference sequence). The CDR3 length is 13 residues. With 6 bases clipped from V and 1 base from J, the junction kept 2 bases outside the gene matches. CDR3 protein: CASRPGGQETQYF. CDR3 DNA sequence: TGTGCCAGCAGACCGGGGGGCCAAGAGACCCAGTACTTC.

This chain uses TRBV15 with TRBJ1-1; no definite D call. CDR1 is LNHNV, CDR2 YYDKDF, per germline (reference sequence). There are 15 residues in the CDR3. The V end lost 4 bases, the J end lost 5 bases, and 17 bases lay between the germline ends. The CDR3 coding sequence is TGTGCCACCAGCATAGCCTCGGGTGAGTTGACTGAAGCTTTCTTT. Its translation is CATSIASGELTEAFF.

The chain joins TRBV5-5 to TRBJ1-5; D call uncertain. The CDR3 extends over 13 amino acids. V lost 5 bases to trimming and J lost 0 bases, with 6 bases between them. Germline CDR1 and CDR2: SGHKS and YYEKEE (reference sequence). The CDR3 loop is CASRPTSNQPQHF. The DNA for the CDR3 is TGTGCCAGCAGGCCAACTAGCAATCAGCCCCAGCATTTT. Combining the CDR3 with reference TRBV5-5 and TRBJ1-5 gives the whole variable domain DAGVTQSPTHLIKTRGQQVTLRCSPISGHKSVSWYQQVLGQGPQFIFQYYEKEERGRGNFPDRFSARQFPNYSSELNVNALLLGDSALYLCASRPTSNQPQHFGDGTRLSIL.

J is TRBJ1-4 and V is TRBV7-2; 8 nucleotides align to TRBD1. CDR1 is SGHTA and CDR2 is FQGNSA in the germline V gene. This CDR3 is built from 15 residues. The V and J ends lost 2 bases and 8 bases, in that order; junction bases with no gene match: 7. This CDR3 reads CASSLRAGGLEKLFF. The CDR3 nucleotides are TGTGCCAGCAGCTTACGGGCAGGGGGCTTGGAAAAACTGTTTTTT. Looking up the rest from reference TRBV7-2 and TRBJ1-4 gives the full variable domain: GAGVSQSPSNKVTEKGKDVELRCDPISGHTALYWYRQSLGQGLEFLIYFQGNSAPDKSGLPSDRFSAERTGGSVSTLTIQRTQQEDSAVYLCASSLRAGGLEKLFFGSGTQLSVL.

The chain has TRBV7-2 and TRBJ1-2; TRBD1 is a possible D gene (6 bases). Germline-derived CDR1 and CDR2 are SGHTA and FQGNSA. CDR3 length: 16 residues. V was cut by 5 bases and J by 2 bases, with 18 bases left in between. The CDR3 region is CASSPGTPTINYGYTF. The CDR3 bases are TGTGCCAGCAGCCCGGGGACACCGACTATAAACTATGGCTACACCTTC.

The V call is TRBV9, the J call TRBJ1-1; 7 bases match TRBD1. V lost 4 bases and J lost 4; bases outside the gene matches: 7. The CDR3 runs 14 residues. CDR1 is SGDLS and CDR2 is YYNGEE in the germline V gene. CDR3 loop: CASSIRTGATEAFF. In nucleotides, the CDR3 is TGTGCCAGCAGCATACGGACAGGAGCCACTGAAGCTTTCTTT.

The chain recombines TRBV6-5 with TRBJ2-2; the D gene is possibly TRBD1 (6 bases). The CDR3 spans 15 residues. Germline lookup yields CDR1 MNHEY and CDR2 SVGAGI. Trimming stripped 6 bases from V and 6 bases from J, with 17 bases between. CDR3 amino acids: CASRGRTGLAGELFF. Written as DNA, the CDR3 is TGTGCCAGCAGGGGCCGCACAGGGCTCGCCGGGGAGCTGTTTTTT.

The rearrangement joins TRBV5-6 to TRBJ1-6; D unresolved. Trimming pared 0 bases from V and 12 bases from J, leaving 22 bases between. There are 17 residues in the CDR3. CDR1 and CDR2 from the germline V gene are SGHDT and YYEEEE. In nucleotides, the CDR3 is TGTGCCAGCAGCTTGGTCGGGGAGCGTAGGAGTGGTAAACCCCTCCACTTT. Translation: CASSLVGERRSGKPLHF.

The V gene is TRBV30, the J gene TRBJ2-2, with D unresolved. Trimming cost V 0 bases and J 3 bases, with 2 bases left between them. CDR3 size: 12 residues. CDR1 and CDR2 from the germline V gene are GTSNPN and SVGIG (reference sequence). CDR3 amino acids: CAWSVHTGELFF. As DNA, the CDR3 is TGTGCCTGGAGTGTTCACACCGGGGAGCTGTTTTTT.

CDR3 nucleotide sequence: TGCGCCAGCAGCCTGCTTGAAGGGACAGGGGCGCGGGAAAAACTGTTTTTT. Residues: CASSLLEGTGAREKLFF. V gene TRBV4-1 combines with J gene TRBJ1-4; 10 nucleotides match TRBD1. Germline V gives CDR1 MGHRA, CDR2 YSYEKL. With V trimmed by 4 bases and J by 8 bases, 13 bases remained unmatched. The CDR3 spans 17 residues.

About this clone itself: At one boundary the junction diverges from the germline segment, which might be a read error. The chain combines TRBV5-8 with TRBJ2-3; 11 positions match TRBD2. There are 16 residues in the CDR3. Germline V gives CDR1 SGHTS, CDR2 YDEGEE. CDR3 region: CASSLRLAGGTDTQYF. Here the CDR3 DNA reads TGTGCCAGCAGCCTGAGGCTAGCGGGGGGCACGGATACGCAGTATTTT.

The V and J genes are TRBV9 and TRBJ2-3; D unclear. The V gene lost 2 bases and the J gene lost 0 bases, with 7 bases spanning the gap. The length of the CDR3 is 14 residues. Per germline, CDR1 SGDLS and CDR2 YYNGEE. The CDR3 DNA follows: TGTGCCAGCAGCGTGACAACTAGCACAGATACGCAGTATTTT. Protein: CASSVTTSTDTQYF. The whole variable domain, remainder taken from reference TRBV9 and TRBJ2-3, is DSGVTQTPKHLITATGQRVTLRCSPRSGDLSVYWYQQSLDQGLQFLIQYYNGEERAKGNILERFSAQQFPDLHSELNLSSLELGDSALYFCASSVTTSTDTQYFGPGTRLTVL.

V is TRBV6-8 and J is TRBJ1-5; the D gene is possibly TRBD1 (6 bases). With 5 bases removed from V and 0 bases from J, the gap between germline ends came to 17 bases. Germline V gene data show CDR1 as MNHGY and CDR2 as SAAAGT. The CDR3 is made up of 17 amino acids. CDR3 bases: TGTGCCAGCAGTACGGGGGCCAGAGGATATAGCAATCAGCCCCAGCATTTT. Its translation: CASSTGARGYSNQPQHF.

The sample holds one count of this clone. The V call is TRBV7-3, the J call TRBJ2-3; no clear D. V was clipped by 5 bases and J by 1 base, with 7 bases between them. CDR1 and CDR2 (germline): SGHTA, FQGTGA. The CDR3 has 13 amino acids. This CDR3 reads CASSTSRTDTQYF. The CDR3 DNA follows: TGTGCCAGCAGCACCTCCCGCACAGATACGCAGTATTTT.

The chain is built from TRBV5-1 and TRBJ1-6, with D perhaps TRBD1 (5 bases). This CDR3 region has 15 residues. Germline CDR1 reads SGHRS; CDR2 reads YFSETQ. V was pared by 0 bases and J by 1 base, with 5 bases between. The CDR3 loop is CASSLEGSYNSPLHF. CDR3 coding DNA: TGCGCCAGCAGCTTGGAGGGGTCCTATAATTCACCCCTCCACTTT.

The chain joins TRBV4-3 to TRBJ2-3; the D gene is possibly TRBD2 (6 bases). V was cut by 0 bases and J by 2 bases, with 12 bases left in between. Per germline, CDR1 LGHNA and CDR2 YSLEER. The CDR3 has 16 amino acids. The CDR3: CASSQDLGGDTDTQYF. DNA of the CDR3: TGCGCCAGCAGCCAAGATCTTGGCGGGGACACAGATACGCAGTATTTT.

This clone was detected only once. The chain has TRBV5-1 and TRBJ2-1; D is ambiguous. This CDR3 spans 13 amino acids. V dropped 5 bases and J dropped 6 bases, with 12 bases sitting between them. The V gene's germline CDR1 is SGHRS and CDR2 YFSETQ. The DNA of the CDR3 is TGCGCCAGCAGTCCCGACACCTCCAATGAGCAGTTCTTC. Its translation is CASSPDTSNEQFF.

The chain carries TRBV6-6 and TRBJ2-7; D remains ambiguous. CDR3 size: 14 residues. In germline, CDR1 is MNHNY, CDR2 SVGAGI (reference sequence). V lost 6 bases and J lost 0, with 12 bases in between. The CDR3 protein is CASRFMGSSYEQYF. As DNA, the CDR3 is TGTGCCAGCAGGTTCATGGGCAGCTCCTACGAGCAGTACTTC.

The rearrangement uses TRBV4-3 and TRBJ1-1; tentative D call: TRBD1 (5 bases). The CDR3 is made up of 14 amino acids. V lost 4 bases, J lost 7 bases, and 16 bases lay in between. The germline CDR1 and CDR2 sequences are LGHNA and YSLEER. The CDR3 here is CASSLRQDSVEAFF. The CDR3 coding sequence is TGCGCCAGCAGCCTCCGTCAAGACAGCGTTGAAGCTTTCTTT.

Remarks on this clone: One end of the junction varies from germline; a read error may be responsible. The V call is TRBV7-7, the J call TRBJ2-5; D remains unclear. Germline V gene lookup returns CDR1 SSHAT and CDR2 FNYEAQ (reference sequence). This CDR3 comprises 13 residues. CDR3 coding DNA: TGTGCTAGCAGCTTGGGCTGGCAAGAGACCCAGTACTTC. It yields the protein CASSLGWQETQYF. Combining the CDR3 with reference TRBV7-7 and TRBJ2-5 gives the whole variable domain GAGVSQSPRYKVTKRGQDVTLRCDPISSHATLYWYQQALGQGPEFLTYFNYEAQPDKSGLPSDRFSAERPEGSISTLTIQRTEQRDSAMYRCASSLGWQETQYFGPGTRLLVL.

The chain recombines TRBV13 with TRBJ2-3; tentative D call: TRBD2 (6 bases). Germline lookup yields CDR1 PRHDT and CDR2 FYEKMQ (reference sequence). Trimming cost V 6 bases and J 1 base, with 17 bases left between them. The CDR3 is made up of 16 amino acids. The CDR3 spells CASSLPNLAGTDTQYF. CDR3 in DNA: TGTGCCAGCAGTTTGCCGAATTTAGCGGGCACAGATACGCAGTATTTT.

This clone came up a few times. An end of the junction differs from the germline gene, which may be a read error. The CDR3 DNA follows: TGTGCCAGCACCTTGGGGGGCGGGGTCGGACAGCCCCAGCATTTT. It is translated as CASTLGGGVGQPQHF. The V call is TRBV5-8, the J call TRBJ1-5; D is perhaps TRBD1 (6 bases). The CDR3 runs to 15 residues. In germline, CDR1 is SGHTS, CDR2 YDEGEE.

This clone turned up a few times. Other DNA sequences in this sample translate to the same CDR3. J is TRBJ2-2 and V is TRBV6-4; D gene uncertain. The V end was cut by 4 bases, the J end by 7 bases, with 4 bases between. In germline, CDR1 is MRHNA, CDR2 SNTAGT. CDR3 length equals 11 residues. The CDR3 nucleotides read TGTGCCAGCAGTGGGGGCGGGGAGCTGTTTTTT. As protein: CASSGGGELFF.